Sequencing of this T cell receptor beta chain was carried out in a study of early T cells in non-severe SARS-CoV-2 infection (dated by TCRdb to about 2021). For the study in its entirety: Because TCR sequencing was done on bulk RNA from unsorted whole blood, the alpha and beta chains could not be paired.

The library was obtained by 5' RACE. Sequenced on a NextSeq 500. In the TCR library protocol, unique molecular identifiers were attached to individual cDNA molecules to correct for PCR bias and sequencing error. Both TCR alpha and beta chains were sequenced, and tight co-correlation was observed between alpha and beta sequence abundances in each sample. Per the authors' processing: Decombinator V4 was used to annotate TCR sequences for V gene, J gene and CDR3. Expanded TCRs were defined as changing significantly between any two time points under a Poisson model with p below 0.0001. TCR abundances were normalised to the total number of TCRs sequenced per sample and were expressed as counts per million. MAIT TCRs were defined by TRAV1-2 paired with TRAJ12, TRAJ20 or TRAJ33, and iNKT TCRs by TRAV10 paired with TRAJ18. A search of VDJdb, accessed on 1 November 2021, was run for TCRs annotated to CMV, EBV and SARS-CoV-2, with TCRs annotated for multiple antigens excluded. TCRdb reprocessed the public reads (quality trimming at Q25 with fastp, clone calling with MiXCR) and kept in-frame beta chains. Records with the same CDR3 protein are collapsed into one entry carrying the most frequent genes and DNA. TCRdb, not the authors, supplied the V and J calls. In this sample the table shows around 60,000 distinct CDR3 sequences, more than 15% of which occur a single time. The ten most abundant clones make up approximately 9% of the sample.

A case-control design nested within a healthcare worker cohort in London, UK, was used, with weekly nasopharyngeal swab PCR tests and blood sampling performed. Healthcare workers were recruited during the week of the UK lockdown, between 23 and 31 March 2020, and followed weekly for up to roughly 15 weeks. Study-level results and caveats: VDJdb matching was skewed toward anti-spike CD8 responses and likely underestimated virus-specific expansions by missing private and CD4 specificities.

This clonotype was seen many times. Its antigen remains unidentified. Nothing much larger sits one base from this clone, and base qualities are not available. CDR1 and CDR2, per the germline V gene, are MGHDK and SYGVNS. V sheds 4 bases and J sheds 2 bases, leaving 15 bases between their ends. There are 15 amino acids in the CDR3, from cysteine to phenylalanine inclusive. Solely the CDR3 DNA is kept, with 45 bases framed from the first base. This clonotype was obtained from an adult who was a healthcare worker with PCR-confirmed SARS-CoV-2 infection or an uninfected control (not recorded which). This specimen was whole blood, taken at baseline. The V and J genes are TRBV25-1 and TRBJ2-7, with the D segment identity uncertain. The CDR3 in this case is CASSVGTLGAYEQYF. The DNA reads TGTGCCAGCAGTGTTGGAACCCTAGGAGCCTACGAGCAGTACTTC.